The clone carrying this T cell receptor (beta chain) is a singleton in its sample. No antigen is known for it. TCRdb keeps only in-frame clones here, not all; method: immunoSEQ multiplex PCR. Seen here are about 58,000 clones, 88% observed once, and the top ten hold about 3%. These data belong to a study of OX40 agonist ivuxolimab in advanced cancers. Study-level background: A diagnosis of hepatocellular carcinoma, melanoma, renal cell or head and neck cancer was present in dose-escalation patients. Findings of the study overall: Expanded clones were, on average, more numerous in CD8+ T cells than in CD4+. A proportion of nonresponders additionally exhibited low normalized T-cell clonal expansion.

The CDR3 consists of 17 residues. Germline CDR1 is SGHRS and CDR2 is YFSETQ. The V end was cut by 0 bases, the J end by 0 bases, with 13 bases between. This TCR derives from an adult with an advanced solid tumor such as melanoma, head and neck, liver or kidney cancer. The sample was CD4+ or CD8+ T cells sorted from blood, taken in a trial of the OX40 agonist ivuxolimab. This sequence joins TRBV5-1 and TRBJ1-3; D call uncertain. The chain's CDR3 is CASSLAPDGSSGNTIYF. The CDR3 bases are TGCGCCAGCAGCTTGGCTCCAGACGGATCCTCTGGAAACACCATATATTTT.